The 21 T cell receptor beta chains in this list originate from one sample, sequenced in a study of T cells in women clearing cervical HPV infection. Some clones are missing from TCRdb's copy, which holds only in-frame ones; the method was immunoSEQ multiplex PCR. Found here are about 33,000 clones; the top ten clones hold less than 2%. Sequenced material: blood buffy coat. The receptors were gathered from a woman between 18 and 75 years old with a cervical HPV16 infection that either progressed to CIN3+ or cleared (not recorded which).

Worth noting for this clone: The sequence runs out 3 residues before the end of the CDR3; the remainder is reconstructed from the germline J gene. This chain uses TRBV5-1 with TRBJ1-6; D not certain. The V gene lost 0 bases and the J gene lost 10 bases, with 11 bases spanning the gap. Germline CDR1 SGHRS, CDR2 YFSETQ. The CDR3 has 14 residues. The CDR3 is CASSLDQKRSPLHF. The CDR3 DNA, read in part, is TGCGCCAGCAGCTTGGACCAGAAACGATCACCC. Based on the CDR3 plus reference TRBV5-1 and TRBJ1-6, the full variable domain is KAGVTQTPRYLIKTRGQQVTLSCSPISGHRSVSWYQQTPGQGLQFLFEYFSETQRNKGNFPGRFSGRQFSNSRSEMNVSTLELGDSALYLCASSLDQKRSPLHFGNGTRLTVT.

For this clone: The read ends 3 residues shy of where the CDR3 ends; the end is completed using the germline J gene. The chain couples TRBV12-3 or TRBV12-4 to TRBJ1-2, with a weak D call TRBD1 (5 bases). Trimming left V 4 bases short and J 4 bases short, with 16 bases between. The CDR3 sequence is 15 residues long. Partial CDR3 DNA: TGTGCCAGCAGTTCGCAGGGCAACATGGGCTATGGC. This gives the protein CASSSQGNMGYG. The full CDR3 protein is CASSSQGNMGYGYTF.

Concerning this clone: The observed sequence ends 3 residues before the CDR3 terminus, with the missing tail filled in from the germline J gene. The genes are TRBV5-1 and TRBJ1-1; D ambiguous. The CDR3 runs to 13 residues. The V gene lost 0 bases and the J gene lost 6 bases, with 9 bases spanning the gap. CDR1 is SGHRS and CDR2 is YFSETQ in the germline V gene. CDR3 amino acids: CASSLDSLAEAFF. The covered CDR3 bases are TGCGCCAGCAGCTTGGATTCTCTAGCTGAA. Based on the CDR3 plus reference TRBV5-1 and TRBJ1-1, the full variable domain is KAGVTQTPRYLIKTRGQQVTLSCSPISGHRSVSWYQQTPGQGLQFLFEYFSETQRNKGNFPGRFSGRQFSNSRSEMNVSTLELGDSALYLCASSLDSLAEAFFGQGTRLTVV.

Remarks on this clone: The DNA ends 3 residues before the CDR3 does, and the rest of the CDR3 is filled in from the germline J gene. The rearrangement uses TRBV20-1 and TRBJ2-5; 13 bases fit TRBD2. This CDR3 spans 19 amino acids. J was trimmed by 5 bases and V by 1 base; bases with no gene match: 16. Germline V CDR1 and CDR2: DFQATT, SNEGSKA (reference sequence). CDR3 DNA (partial): TGCAGTGCTAGAGCCGCACCCGGACTAGCGGGGGCGGGCTATGAGACC. Its protein is CSARAAPGLAGAGYET. The whole CDR3 sequence is CSARAAPGLAGAGYETQYF.

Regarding this clone: The read terminates 3 residues before the CDR3 end, so the remaining end is supplied by the germline J gene. The rearrangement joins TRBV4-1 to TRBJ1-2; weak D call: TRBD1 (5 bases). V was pared by 1 base and J by 6 bases, with 12 bases between. The CDR3 length is 14 residues. Germline V lookup: CDR1 MGHRA, CDR2 YSYEKL. This chain's CDR3 is CASSQGSGADGYTF. The part of the CDR3 DNA that was read is TGCGCCAGCAGCCAAGGATCTGGGGCGGATGGC.

Comments on this clone: From the germline J gene comes the end of the CDR3, since the read stops 3 residues before it. V is TRBV20-1 and J is TRBJ2-6, with 8 positions matching TRBD1. With 1 base clipped from V and 2 bases from J, the junction kept 7 bases outside the gene matches. Germline V gene lookup returns CDR1 DFQATT and CDR2 SNEGSKA (reference sequence). This CDR3 region has 17 residues. CDR3 in amino acids: CSARGQGAMAGANVLTF. The covered CDR3 bases are TGCAGTGCTAGAGGGCAGGGGGCGATGGCTGGGGCCAACGTC.

On this clone itself: The read ends 3 residues early relative to the CDR3; the germline J gene fills the gap. The gene calls are TRBV19 and TRBJ2-4; TRBD1 matches 9 bases. Trimming cost V 5 bases and J 0 bases; bases outside gene matches: 8. Germline CDR1 reads LNHDA; CDR2 reads SQIVND (reference sequence). The CDR3 sequence is 17 residues long. The CDR3 DNA, read in part, is TGTGCCAGTAGTCCCAGGACAGGGGACTTAGCCAAAAACATT. Residues: CASSPRTGDLAKNI. The whole CDR3 sequence is CASSPRTGDLAKNIQYF.

CDR3 bases read: TGTGCCGCCAAAAGCGGACAGGGCGAAGTTAATTCACCC. As protein: CAAKSGQGEVNSP. The whole CDR3 region reads CAAKSGQGEVNSPLHF. This sequence joins TRBV19 and TRBJ1-6; 8 nucleotides match TRBD1. Read data end 3 residues before the CDR3 end; the end is taken from the germline J gene. V was pared by 11 bases and J by 6 bases, with 15 bases of the junction left unmatched. Germline V CDR1 and CDR2: LNHDA, SQIVND (reference sequence). This CDR3 is built from 16 residues. Based on the CDR3 plus reference TRBV19 and TRBJ1-6, the full variable domain is DGGITQSPKYLFRKEGQNVTLSCEQNLNHDAMYWYRQDPGQGLRLIYYSQIVNDFQKGDIAEGYSVSREKKESFPLTVTSAQKNPTAFYLCAAKSGQGEVNSPLHFGNGTRLTVT.

A remark on this clone: The read halts 3 residues ahead of the CDR3 end, with the missing end drawn from the germline J gene. The chain has TRBV14 and TRBJ1-2; a weak D match, TRBD1 (5 bases). The CDR3 has 14 amino acids. Per germline, CDR1 SGHDN and CDR2 FVKESK. CDR3 DNA (partial): TGTGCCAGCAGCCCCCCTTGGGCAGGACAAGGC. Amino acids: CASSPPWAGQG. The whole CDR3 protein is CASSPPWAGQGYTF.

Remarks on this clone: Read sequence stops 3 residues before the CDR3 end, and the germline J gene provides the missing end. J is TRBJ1-2 and V is TRBV7-9, with TRBD1 as a possible D gene (5 bases). This CDR3 is 13 amino acids long. Germline assignment: CDR1 SEHNR and CDR2 FQNEAQ (reference sequence). Here the CDR3 reads CASSLMTANDYTF. The sequenced CDR3 bases are TGTGCCAGCAGCTTAATGACAGCCAATGAC. Full variable domain (missing parts from reference TRBV7-9 and TRBJ1-2): DTGVSQNPRHKITKRGQNVTFRCDPISEHNRLYWYRQTLGQGPEFLTYFQNEAQLEKSRLLSDRFSAERPKGSFSTLEIQRTEQGDSAMYLCASSLMTANDYTFGSGTRLTVV.

On this clone itself: The read is 3 residues too short to cover the CDR3 end, so that end is filled in from the germline J gene. The V gene is TRBV12-5, the J gene TRBJ2-2, with D perhaps TRBD1 (5 bases). Germline CDR1 reads LGHNT; CDR2 reads FRNRAP. The CDR3 runs to 14 residues. CDR3: CASGSQGFDEKLFF. CDR3 bases read: TGTGCTAGTGGTTCCCAGGGTTTTGATGAAAAG.

About this clone: Read coverage stops 3 residues before the CDR3 terminus; the germline J gene supplies the remainder. This chain links TRBV18 with TRBJ2-5; 7 bases match TRBD1. Germline CDR1 KGHSH, CDR2 LQKENI. The CDR3 sequence is 13 residues long. The J segment lost 5 bases and the V segment lost 5 bases, leaving 5 bases of the junction unmatched. CDR3 amino acids: CASSATGYETQYF. The CDR3 DNA, read in part, is TGTGCCAGCTCAGCGACAGGGTACGAGACC.

With respect to this clone: The read terminates 3 residues ahead of where the CDR3 ends, so the germline J gene completes it. The chain recombines TRBV12-3 or TRBV12-4 with TRBJ1-6; tentatively, D is TRBD1 (5 bases). Trimming stripped 1 base from V and 5 bases from J, with 18 bases between. The CDR3 length is 18 residues. The CDR3 DNA, read in part, is TGTGCCAGCAGTTTAGTAGCCCCTGTCGGGGGAGATAATTCACCC. It yields the protein CASSLVAPVGGDNSP. The CDR3 in its entirety is CASSLVAPVGGDNSPLHF.

Worth noting for this clone: The CDR3 end is not reached by the read, which stops 3 residues before it; the germline J gene fills it in. The rearrangement joins TRBV5-1 to TRBJ2-6; 13 bases map to TRBD2. After removal of 4 bases from V and 2 bases from J, the junction contained 6 bases not matched to a gene. This CDR3 spans 18 amino acids. Looked up from germline, CDR1 is SGHRS and CDR2 is YFSETQ. The sequenced CDR3 bases are TGCGCCAGCAGCGTCAAACTAGCGGGGGGGACTGGGGCCAACGTC. Translated, it gives CASSVKLAGGTGANV. The entire CDR3 reads CASSVKLAGGTGANVLTF.

To note about this clone: The CDR3 goes on 3 residues after the read ends, and that part is filled in from the germline J gene. V gene TRBV18 combines with J gene TRBJ1-2; 7 bases are shared with TRBD1. CDR3 length equals 13 residues. Germline loops: CDR1 KGHSH, CDR2 LQKENI. The CDR3 DNA, read in part, is TGTGCCAGCTCACCGGGACAGATGGGTGAC. Amino acids: CASSPGQMGD. The whole CDR3 sequence reads CASSPGQMGDYTF.

Turning to this clone: The read falls 3 residues short of the CDR3 end, and the missing part is taken from the germline J gene. The V gene is TRBV20-1, the J gene TRBJ2-2; D unclear. Per the germline V gene, CDR1 is DFQATT and CDR2 is SNEGSKA (reference sequence). The CDR3 has 15 residues. With 3 bases removed from V and 8 bases from J, the gap between germline ends came to 19 bases. The CDR3 DNA, read in part, is TGCAGTGCTAGGGTCCCCGACTTGGAGTCTGGGGAG. Amino acid sequence: CSARVPDLESGE. The CDR3, in full, reads CSARVPDLESGELFF.

Turning to this clone: Read sequence stops 3 residues before the CDR3 end, and the germline J gene provides the missing end. The chain carries TRBV7-3 and TRBJ2-3; maybe TRBD1 (6 bases). Per the germline V gene, CDR1 is SGHTA and CDR2 is FQGTGA. V lost 5 bases and J 2 bases, leaving 8 bases between the germline ends. The CDR3 has 13 amino acids. The part of the CDR3 DNA that was read is TGTGCCAGCAGCCCGGGACACACAGATACG. This codes for CASSPGHTDT. The full CDR3 protein reads CASSPGHTDTQYF.

As regards this clone: From the germline J gene comes the end of the CDR3, since the read stops 3 residues before it. The gene calls are TRBV19 and TRBJ1-2; D perhaps matches TRBD1 (5 bases). CDR1 is LNHDA and CDR2 is SQIVND in the germline V gene (reference sequence). The CDR3 consists of 13 residues. V dropped 5 bases and J dropped 4 bases, with 11 bases sitting between them. Incomplete CDR3 DNA: TGTGCCAGTAGTGTTGAGGGGCCCTATGGC. This sequence encodes CASSVEGPYG. In full, the CDR3 reads CASSVEGPYGYTF.

On this clone itself: The sequence runs out 3 residues before the end of the CDR3; the remainder is reconstructed from the germline J gene. The sample holds other DNA sequences that translate to the same CDR3. The chain carries TRBV2 and TRBJ1-3, with D perhaps TRBD1 (5 bases). V lost 4 bases and J lost 5, with 12 bases in between. CDR3 size: 14 residues. Germline CDR1 is SNHLY and CDR2 is FYNNEI. The CDR3 region is CASSGSGERNTIYF. The CDR3 bases that were read are TGTGCCAGCAGTGGGTCGGGGGAGAGAAACACC.

With regard to this clone: The read stops 3 residues short of the end of the CDR3; the missing end is completed from the germline J gene. The chain couples TRBV3-1 (or the pseudogene TRBV3-2) to TRBJ2-5, with 13 bases identical to TRBD2. The trim removed 4 bases at V and 5 bases at J, leaving 7 bases unmatched. This CDR3 has 16 amino acids. Per the germline V gene, CDR1 is LGHDT and CDR2 is YNNKEL (reference sequence). The CDR3 region is CASSLTSGGAGETQYF. Partial CDR3 DNA: TGTGCCAGCAGCCTAACTAGCGGGGGGGCGGGGGAGACC.

The CDR3 loop is CASSQGGPNYGYTF. The covered CDR3 bases are TGCGCCAGCAGCCAAGGGGGCCCTAACTATGGC. The chain joins TRBV5-1 to TRBJ1-2, with 7 bases lining up with TRBD1. The CDR3 extends 3 residues past the end of the read, so its final part is completed from the germline J gene. The germline V gene encodes CDR1 SGHRS and CDR2 YFSETQ. The CDR3 consists of 14 residues. V shed 4 bases and J 0 bases; nucleotides not matched to a gene: 3.